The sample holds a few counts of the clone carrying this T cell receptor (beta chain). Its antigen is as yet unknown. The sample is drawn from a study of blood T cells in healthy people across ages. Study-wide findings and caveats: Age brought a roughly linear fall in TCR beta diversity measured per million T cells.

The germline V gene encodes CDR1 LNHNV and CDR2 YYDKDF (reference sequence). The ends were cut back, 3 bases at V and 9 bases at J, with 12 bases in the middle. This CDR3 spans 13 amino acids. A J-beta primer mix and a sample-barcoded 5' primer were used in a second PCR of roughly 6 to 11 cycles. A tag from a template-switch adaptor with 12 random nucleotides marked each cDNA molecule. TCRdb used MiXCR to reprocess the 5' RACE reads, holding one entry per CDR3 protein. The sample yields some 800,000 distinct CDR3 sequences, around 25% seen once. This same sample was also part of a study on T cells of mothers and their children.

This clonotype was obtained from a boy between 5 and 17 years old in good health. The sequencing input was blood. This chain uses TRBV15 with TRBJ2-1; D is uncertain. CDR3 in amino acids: CATSRVSGGEQFF. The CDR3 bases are TGTGCCACCAGCAGGGTTAGTGGTGGTGAGCAGTTCTTC.